These T cell receptor beta chains were read from a single sample in a study of shared clonotypes between healthy human individuals. Sequencing was performed with immunoSEQ multiplex PCR; in TCRdb, only in-frame clones are kept and a portion is missing. Of 550,000 to 800,000 clones in the sample, around 90% were seen once. The sample was memory CD8+ T cells from PBMCs. Receptors originate from a man between 18 and 29 years old in good health. Some clones in this sample may be carry-over from other donors' samples. The CDR3 runs from the conserved cysteine through the conserved F or W.

>TRBV2|16|TRBJ1-2
CASSGDRVPSNYGYTF
>TRBV7-3|17|TRBJ1-5
CASSLTKWWAEHQPQHF
>TRBV6-5|11|TRBJ1-1
CASSDRGEAFF
>TRBV9|15|TRBJ2-7
CASSRGTGRSYEQYF
>TRBV11-2|15|TRBJ2-1
CASSLSGSGRIEQFF
>TRBV27|16|TRBJ2-1
CASTKGHPSTYNEQFF
>TRBV9|15|TRBJ2-1
CASSGRPSSYNEQFF
>TRBV28|18|TRBJ2-4
CASSSLAGTTLAKNIQYF
>TRBV7-2|14|TRBJ2-7
CASSLGGGTNEQYF
>TRBV15|15|TRBJ2-4
CAASETASGSDIQYF
>TRBV19|13|TRBJ2-5
CASSTRGQETQYF
>TRBV14|14|TRBJ2-7
CASSHRDSPHEQYF
>TRBV28|13|TRBJ1-1
CASSFRTGFEAFF
>TRBV5-6|15|TRBJ2-1
CASSSTGTGYNEQFF
>TRBV11-2|16|TRBJ2-1
CASSSLPGRTYNEQFF
>TRBV19|15|.
CASSISLAGLYEQYF
>TRBV14|14|TRBJ2-1
CASSQNTPGEEQFF
>TRBV28|16|TRBJ1-3
CASSFHGTGPGNTIYF
>TRBV18|17|TRBJ2-2
CASSPTRLAGLTGELFF
>TRBV6-5|15|TRBJ1-2
CASSYSRISGEGYTF
>TRBV16|16|TRBJ1-4
CASSRPIAAGGEKLFF
>TRBV5-8|10|TRBJ2-7
CASSWDSQYF
>TRBV27|14|TRBJ2-7
CASIKQGRSYEQYF
>TRBV27|13|TRBJ2-7
CASSPGQTYEQYF
>TRBV4-2|19|TRBJ2-3
CASSQFTGTSGDSTDTQYF
>TRBV28|14|TRBJ2-7
CASGVGRVLYEQYF
>TRBV7-9|15|TRBJ2-7
CASSPRAGNSYEQYF
>TRBV7-6|15|TRBJ2-7
CASSLGGRGREEQYF
>TRBV7-9|15|TRBJ1-2
CASSFDSGRPGGYTF
>TRBV10-3|14|TRBJ2-7
CAISPGRGGYEQYF
>TRBV6-5|14|TRBJ1-1
CASSYSRWEIEAFF
>TRBV27|15|TRBJ2-1
CASSPTSPGYNEQFF
>TRBV6-5|15|TRBJ2-1
CASSPTRTPYTEQFF
>TRBV10-3|13|TRBJ1-5
CAISTGKDQPQHF
>TRBV10-3|16|TRBJ2-7
CAISDWGLADDYEQYF
>TRBV13|14|TRBJ1-1
CASSSTGFDTEAFF
>TRBV29-1|12|TRBJ2-1
CSVERESDEQFF
>TRBV5-1|14|TRBJ2-7
CASSLSQGRQEQYF
>TRBV7-9|16|TRBJ2-3
CASSLWAPVGTDTQYF
>TRBV19|15|TRBJ1-5
CASSIGRAVNLPQHF